This TCR beta chain was profiled in a study of Ad26.COV2.S vaccination and SARS-CoV-2 variants. Specified treatment: around 19 received Ad26.COV2.S at low or high dose, single or two shots; about 5 received placebo; per-sample allocation not given. All samples were drawn on day 63, counting from the first vaccine or placebo injection. Details on this clone: The sample has other DNA sequences that encode this CDR3 too.

TCRdb's copy holds only in-frame clones and misses some; the assay was immunoSEQ multiplex PCR. The sample shows about 460,000 clones, about 88% of them seen only once. The CDR3 covers 12 residues. V lost 2 bases and J lost 5, with 6 bases in between. The V gene's germline CDR1 is MNHNS and CDR2 SASEGT. The chain recombines TRBV6-1 with TRBJ2-5; D uncertain. Sample: peripheral blood, taken in a trial of Ad26.COV2.S vaccine versus placebo. The clonotype comes from a person between 18 and 60 years old who received the Ad26.COV2.S COVID-19 vaccine or a placebo. CDR3 amino acids: CASSELGETQYF. The CDR3, as DNA: TGTGCCAGCAGTGAACTTGGGGAGACCCAGTACTTC.